The clone carrying this T cell receptor beta chain was seen repeatedly, ten times or more. V was pared by 7 bases and J by 7 bases, with 8 bases of the junction left unmatched. From germline, CDR1 is MNHEY and CDR2 SVGAGI. The CDR3 runs 14 residues. This entry is derived from a study of T-cell reconstitution after alpha-beta-depleted transplantation in children. Preparing the TCRbeta library involved the use of unique molecular identifiers. TCRdb redid the calling of the PCR reads with MiXCR, one entry per CDR3 protein. The repertoire holds around 96,000 distinct CDR3 sequences, with 9.5% to 15% as singletons.

The starting material was PBMCs from the stem cell graft donor, obtained from the stem cell graft. The rearrangement uses TRBV6-5 and TRBJ2-1; 9 bases match TRBD2. The sequence was obtained from a human donor who donated a stem cell graft to a child with inherited bone marrow failure. This chain's CDR3 is CASTKGGRENEQFF. CDR3 bases: TGTGCCAGCACGAAGGGCGGGAGGGAGAATGAGCAGTTCTTC.